The TCR beta chain under discussion was sequenced for a study of blood T cell repertoires in COVID-19. Whole-study context: COVID-19 samples from acute and convalescent phases originated in the United States, Italy and Spain. Sources were T cells, B-cell-depleted T cells, or PBMCs; the material itself was cDNA or gDNA.

This CDR3 has 13 amino acids. Germline V CDR1 and CDR2: MNHEY, SVGAGI. Trimming left V 7 bases short and J 5 bases short, with 14 bases between. As originally analysed: Reference gene primer amplification yielded estimated nucleated cell counts. Sequenced by immunoSEQ multiplex PCR; TCRdb stores in-frame clones only, minus some. The V and J calls and clone size come from that table; D and trimming were worked out from the DNA. The table shows some 120,000 clones, with roughly nine tenths occurring only once. The chain joins TRBV6-5 to TRBJ2-5; a possible D gene is TRBD2 (5 bases). The sequence was collected from a man aged 50-60 years with active COVID-19. The sequencing input was peripheral blood. CDR3 nucleotides: TGTGCCAGCAACAAAAGGGAGAAGGAGACCCAGTACTTC. As protein: CASNKREKETQYF.